Listed below are T cell receptor beta chains from one sample, sequenced in a study of blood T cell repertoires in COVID-19. Generated by immunoSEQ multiplex PCR, the TCRdb table keeps only in-frame clones and is missing some. Counted here are 250,000 to 300,000 clones, 88% occurring once; the ten biggest clones make up around 11%. Sample: peripheral blood. The receptors were gathered from a woman in her thirties with COVID-19, enrolled during active disease. The CDR3 runs from the conserved cysteine through the conserved F or W. A D gene is named only where the DNA matches it firmly. Part of the rows lack a size; the others show once, few, many or a class for expanded clones.

TGTGCCAGCAGTTACGGGTCTCCGACAATCAATGAGCAGTTCTTC,CASSYGSPTINEQFF,.,TRBJ2-1,.,TRBV6-2/TRBV6-3
TGTGCCAGCAGCGAAGAACAGATAATGAACACTGAAGCTTTCTTT,CASSEEQIMNTEAFF,.,TRBJ1-1,.,TRBV7-2
TGTGCCAGCAGCTTGCTAGGAGGCCGGAACACCGGGGAGCTGTTTTTT,CASSLLGGRNTGELFF,.,TRBJ2-2,.,TRBV7-9
TGTGCCAGCAGTTTCGAGGGGGCTGACGAGCAGTACTTC,CASSFEGADEQYF,TRBD1,TRBJ2-7,.,TRBV12-3/TRBV12-4
TGTGCCAGCAGCCAAGATTTGTCGAGAGAGCAGTACTTC,CASSQDLSREQYF,.,TRBJ2-7,.,TRBV3-1/TRBV3-2
TGTGCCAGCAGCTTAGATCGGTCCGCGCGGGGTAATGAGCAGTTCTTC,CASSLDRSARGNEQFF,.,TRBJ2-1,.,TRBV11-2
TGTGCCAGCAGTTCCTCCGGGACAGGGGTTGGGTTTGAGACCCAGTACTTC,CASSSSGTGVGFETQYF,TRBD1,TRBJ2-5,.,TRBV27
TGTGCCAGCAGTGAGGGCGCCGGGGAGCTGTTTTTT,CASSEGAGELFF,.,TRBJ2-2,.,TRBV25-1
TGCGCCAGCAGCGCTCAGGGAACAGATACGCAGTATTTT,CASSAQGTDTQYF,.,TRBJ2-3,.,TRBV5-1
TGTGCCAGCAGCCCTGAGGGACAGGGTTACGAGCAGTACTTC,CASSPEGQGYEQYF,TRBD1,TRBJ2-7,once,TRBV27
TGTGCCAGCAGCTTAGGAAGGGGACAGGGGTACACCGGGGAGCTGTTTTTT,CASSLGRGQGYTGELFF,TRBD1,TRBJ2-2,.,TRBV11-3
TGTGCCAGCAGCGTAGGGGCGAGCTCCTATAATTCACCCCTCCACTTT,CASSVGASSYNSPLHF,.,TRBJ1-6,.,TRBV9
TGCGCCAGCAGCCAAATCCAGGGGTACGAGCAGTACTTC,CASSQIQGYEQYF,.,TRBJ2-7,.,TRBV4-3
TGTGCCAGCAGCGTAGAAGGAGGGAACTATGGCTACACCTTC,CASSVEGGNYGYTF,.,TRBJ1-2,once,TRBV9
TGTGCCAGCAGCTTAGCACCCGGCTACGAGCAGTACTTC,CASSLAPGYEQYF,.,TRBJ2-7,.,TRBV7-2
TGTGCCAGCAGCCCTTCAGTTAGTGGGCGGGTTTATGGCTACACCTTC,CASSPSVSGRVYGYTF,.,TRBJ1-2,.,TRBV5-4
TGTGCCAGCAGCCCCTTTGCGGGGAGCTCCTACGAGCAGTACTTC,CASSPFAGSSYEQYF,.,TRBJ2-7,.,TRBV6-5
TGCGCCAGCAGCCCAGGGACTAGCGGGCAAGAGACCCAGTACTTC,CASSPGTSGQETQYF,TRBD2,TRBJ2-5,.,TRBV5-1
TGTGCCAGCAGCAACAGGGAGTCCCTCGAGCAGTACTTC,CASSNRESLEQYF,.,TRBJ2-7,.,TRBV6-5
TGTGCCAGCCGTGTGACAGTCAACACTGAAGCTTTCTTT,CASRVTVNTEAFF,.,TRBJ1-1,.,TRBV2
TGCGCCAGCAGCTTTATAGACAGGGCAGGGGAGACCCAGTACTTC,CASSFIDRAGETQYF,TRBD1,TRBJ2-5,.,TRBV5-1
TGTGCCAGCAGCGTCGGACTAAGCTATGGCTACACCTTC,CASSVGLSYGYTF,.,TRBJ1-2,.,TRBV28
TGTGCCAGCAGTCAAGGGCGGGCTTCCTACGAGCAGTACTTC,CASSQGRASYEQYF,.,TRBJ2-7,.,TRBV2
TGTGCCATCAGTGAGTCCGGACTAGCCGATGGGGAGACCCAGTACTTC,CAISESGLADGETQYF,TRBD2,TRBJ2-5,once,TRBV10-3
TGTGCCAGCAGCTTCGCGGCCCCAGGGGAGACCCAGTACTTC,CASSFAAPGETQYF,.,TRBJ2-5,.,TRBV7-2
TGTGCCAGCAGCCAAGTTGCGGGGGCCGGGGAGCAGTACTTC,CASSQVAGAGEQYF,.,TRBJ2-7,.,TRBV14
TGTGCCAGCAGTTGGACAGGGGTACCGGATGGCTACACCTTC,CASSWTGVPDGYTF,TRBD1,TRBJ1-2,.,TRBV6-6
TGCGCCAGCAGCCCGGACGGGACTAGAGGACTGGGGGGCGAGCAGTACTTC,CASSPDGTRGLGGEQYF,TRBD2,TRBJ2-7,.,TRBV5-1
TGTGCCTGGACGCGGCCCGGCGGCGAAAAACTGTTTTTT,CAWTRPGGEKLFF,.,TRBJ1-4,.,TRBV30
TGTGCCATCAGTGACGCGGGACTAGGGTACGAGCAGTACTTC,CAISDAGLGYEQYF,TRBD2,TRBJ2-7,once,TRBV10-3
TGTGCCAGCAGTGCCAGCGGGAGCTATACCACAGATACGCAGTATTTT,CASSASGSYTTDTQYF,TRBD2,TRBJ2-3,.,TRBV2
TGTGCCAGCAGCTCCTACGGACAGGCGAACACAGGGTATACGCAGTATTTT,CASSSYGQANTGYTQYF,TRBD1,TRBJ2-3,.,TRBV7-9
TGTGCCAGCAGCCAGGGACTAGCGGATACCTACAATGAGCAGTTCTTC,CASSQGLADTYNEQFF,TRBD2,TRBJ2-1,.,TRBV3-1/TRBV3-2
TGTGCCAGCAGTCGGGGACAGGGCGTATCCTACGAGCAGTACTTC,CASSRGQGVSYEQYF,TRBD1,TRBJ2-7,.,TRBV27
TGTGCCAGCAGTGACACGCAGGCTAGCACAGATACGCAGTATTTT,CASSDTQASTDTQYF,.,TRBJ2-3,once,TRBV25-1
TGCGCCAGCAGCTTGGGACTAGCGGGAGCCGACGAGCAGTACTTC,CASSLGLAGADEQYF,TRBD2,TRBJ2-7,.,TRBV5-1
TGTGCCAGCAGCTCGGGACTCCTCTCCTACGAGCAGTACTTC,CASSSGLLSYEQYF,.,TRBJ2-7,.,TRBV7-9
TGTGCCAGCAGCAAAGTGGACAGTGGAGGTGGAAACACCATATATTTT,CASSKVDSGGGNTIYF,.,TRBJ1-3,.,TRBV21-1
TGTGCCAGCACCGACATCGAAGAGCAGTTCTTC,CASTDIEEQFF,.,TRBJ2-1,.,TRBV12-3/TRBV12-4
TGTGCCAGTAGTATAACCCTGGGTAGCGGCACCGGGGAGCTGTTTTTT,CASSITLGSGTGELFF,.,TRBJ2-2,.,TRBV19
TGTGCCAGCAGATCCGACAGCTATAGCAATCAGCCCCAGCATTTT,CASRSDSYSNQPQHF,.,TRBJ1-5,.,TRBV6-5
TGTGCCAGCAGCCCCGGGACTTCAAATGAGCAGTTCTTC,CASSPGTSNEQFF,.,TRBJ2-1,.,TRBV28
TGTGCCAGCAGCCGTAGGAACAGGGGACCCGGGGAGCTGTTTTTT,CASSRRNRGPGELFF,TRBD1,TRBJ2-2,few,TRBV3-1/TRBV3-2
TGTGCCAGCAGCGGTGACGGGGATCAGCCCCAGCATTTT,CASSGDGDQPQHF,.,TRBJ1-5,.,TRBV9
TGTGCCAGCAGCCCTGGGGAGCCGAGGACCCAGTACTTC,CASSPGEPRTQYF,.,TRBJ2-5,.,TRBV12-3/TRBV12-4
TGTGCCAGCAGCTACAGCCAAACTAGCAATCAGCCCCAGCATTTT,CASSYSQTSNQPQHF,.,TRBJ1-5,.,TRBV6-5
TGTGCCAGCAGAGGGGGGGCCTACAATCAGCCCCAGCATTTT,CASRGGAYNQPQHF,.,TRBJ1-5,.,TRBV6-5
TGTGCCAGCAGTGAATGGACTAGCGGGGACTACGAGCAGTACTTC,CASSEWTSGDYEQYF,TRBD2,TRBJ2-7,.,TRBV2